The 21 T cell receptor beta chains listed next were all sequenced from one sample in a study of blood T cell repertoires in COVID-19. Sequencing was performed with immunoSEQ multiplex PCR; in TCRdb, only in-frame clones are kept and a portion is missing. The sample carries roughly 100,000 clones, around 86% recorded once. The specimen was peripheral blood. The receptors were gathered from a woman older than 75 with active or convalescent COVID-19.

The J gene is TRBJ1-3, the V gene TRBV19; D perhaps matches TRBD1 (5 bases). Germline V gene lookup returns CDR1 LNHDA and CDR2 SQIVND (reference sequence). Trimming took off 6 bases at V and 4 bases at J, with 10 bases between the two ends. The CDR3 is made up of 13 amino acids. The CDR3 nucleotides are TGTGCCAGTAGACGGTCAGGGGGAAACACCATATATTTT. Translation: CASRRSGGNTIYF.

The chain couples TRBV5-1 to TRBJ1-2, with 7 bases that match TRBD1. The CDR3 contains 13 residues. The V gene end was trimmed by 6 bases and the J gene end by 6 bases; junction bases not matched to a gene: 8. Germline CDR1 reads SGHRS; CDR2 reads YFSETQ. The CDR3 region has the DNA TGCGCCAGCATGGAGGTGCAGGGGGATGGCTACACCTTC. This gives the protein CASMEVQGDGYTF.

The chain employs TRBV5-4 and TRBJ2-6, with a tentative D call TRBD1 (5 bases). CDR3 length: 16 amino acids. CDR1 and CDR2 from the germline V gene are SGHNT and YYREEE (reference sequence). Trimming cost V 1 base and J 1 base, with 9 bases left between them. The CDR3 reads CASSLSGHSGANVLTF. As DNA, the CDR3 is TGTGCCAGCAGCTTGTCAGGACATTCTGGGGCCAACGTCCTGACTTTC. Full variable domain (remainder filled in from reference TRBV5-4 and TRBJ2-6): ETGVTQSPTHLIKTRGQQVTLRCSSQSGHNTVSWYQQALGQGPQFIFQYYREEENGRGNFPPRFSGLQFPNYSSELNVNALELDDSALYLCASSLSGHSGANVLTFGAGSRLTVL.

V usage is TRBV4-3 and J usage is TRBJ2-2, with a tentative D call TRBD1 (5 bases). Looked up from germline, CDR1 is LGHNA and CDR2 is YSLEER. The V end was cut by 0 bases, the J end by 0 bases, with 11 bases between. This CDR3 contains 17 residues. The CDR3 sequence: CASSQDRGTANTGELFF. The CDR3 nucleotides are TGCGCCAGCAGCCAAGATAGGGGTACCGCGAACACCGGGGAGCTGTTTTTT.

The genes are TRBV6-5 and TRBJ2-7, with D perhaps matching TRBD1 (7 bases). CDR1 and CDR2 from the germline V gene are MNHEY and SVGAGI. Between the trimmed V and J ends, which lost 5 bases and 9 bases, there was a span of 23 bases. The CDR3 is made up of 15 amino acids. For the CDR3, the DNA is TGTGCCAGCAGTCCCCCGGGGGTCACAAAGGGGGCGCAGTACTTC. It yields the protein CASSPPGVTKGAQYF.

The J gene is TRBJ1-6, the V gene TRBV6-5; D perhaps matches TRBD1 (6 bases). CDR1 and CDR2 (germline): MNHEY, SVGAGI. The CDR3 extends over 16 amino acids. With 4 bases removed from V and 5 bases from J, the gap between germline ends came to 15 bases. The CDR3 nucleotides read TGTGCCAGCAGTTTTGACCGGGACACTAATAATTCACCCCTCCACTTT. This translates into CASSFDRDTNNSPLHF.

The chain links TRBV3-1 (or the pseudogene TRBV3-2) to TRBJ1-2; maybe TRBD1 (6 bases). The germline gives CDR1 LGHDT, CDR2 YNNKEL (reference sequence). Trimming shortened V by 6 bases and J by 0 bases, and 14 bases separated the two germline ends. CDR3 length: 15 amino acids. The DNA of the CDR3 is TGTGCCAGCAGTCGGACAGAGTACTCTAACTATGGCTACACCTTC. Translated: CASSRTEYSNYGYTF.

The V call is TRBV9, the J call TRBJ2-1; 8 bases are shared with TRBD1. Germline V gene lookup returns CDR1 SGDLS and CDR2 YYNGEE. The ends lost 2 bases at V and 7 bases at J; junction bases unmatched: 5. The CDR3 runs 14 residues. The CDR3 here is CASSVRQGANEQFF. The CDR3 DNA reads TGTGCCAGCAGCGTCAGGCAGGGGGCGAATGAGCAGTTCTTC.

J is TRBJ2-7 and V is TRBV3-1 (or the pseudogene TRBV3-2); maybe TRBD2 (6 bases). The V gene's germline CDR1 is LGHDT and CDR2 YNNKEL (reference sequence). The length of the CDR3 is 21 residues. Trimming removed 1 base at V and 5 bases at J, with 33 bases between. The CDR3 protein is CASSQVNSAMTGDWGVDEQYF. Written as DNA, the CDR3 is TGTGCCAGCAGCCAAGTTAATTCGGCGATGACGGGAGATTGGGGTGTCGACGAGCAGTACTTC.

This chain joins TRBV9 and TRBJ2-1; D unclear. The V end lost 0 bases, the J end lost 4 bases, and 11 bases lay between the germline ends. CDR3 length: 15 amino acids. The germline CDR1 and CDR2 sequences are SGDLS and YYNGEE. This CDR3 is CASSVGGSYYNEQFF. CDR3 DNA: TGTGCCAGCAGCGTAGGCGGTTCTTATTACAATGAGCAGTTCTTC. Full variable domain (outside the CDR3, taken from reference TRBV9 and TRBJ2-1): DSGVTQTPKHLITATGQRVTLRCSPRSGDLSVYWYQQSLDQGLQFLIQYYNGEERAKGNILERFSAQQFPDLHSELNLSSLELGDSALYFCASSVGGSYYNEQFFGPGTRLTVL.

This chain connects TRBV4-2 to TRBJ2-5; TRBD2 agrees at 8 bases. Trimming removed 4 bases from V and 5 bases from J; junction bases left unmatched: 6. This CDR3 has 14 amino acids. From germline, CDR1 is LGHNA and CDR2 YNFKEQ. The CDR3 sequence is CASSRAGAYETQYF. CDR3 nucleotides: TGTGCCAGCAGCCGAGCGGGGGCGTATGAGACCCAGTACTTC.

V gene TRBV5-1 combines with J gene TRBJ1-1, with D possibly being TRBD1 (5 bases). V was trimmed by 0 bases and J by 6 bases, leaving 9 bases between them. Germline V gene data show CDR1 as SGHRS and CDR2 as YFSETQ. The CDR3 runs 13 residues. CDR3 amino acids: CASSLVGEAEAFF. The CDR3 bases are TGCGCCAGCAGCTTGGTGGGGGAGGCTGAAGCTTTCTTT.

This chain joins TRBV5-1 and TRBJ2-7; 8 bases align to TRBD1. The germline CDR1 and CDR2 sequences are SGHRS and YFSETQ. The CDR3 covers 14 residues. J lost 5 bases, V lost 0 bases, and 4 bases had no gene match. Here the CDR3 reads CASSLGQGADEQYF. The CDR3 DNA is TGCGCCAGCAGCTTGGGTCAGGGGGCCGACGAGCAGTACTTC.

The J gene is TRBJ1-5, the V gene TRBV5-3, with D possibly TRBD1 on 5 matching bases. TRBV5-3 is an open reading frame whose function is uncertain. V was cut by 4 bases and J by 5 bases, with 34 bases left in between. The CDR3 is made up of 21 amino acids. The CDR3 DNA reads as TGTGCCAGAAGCCCGCCGGGGGGAGTTGGTACCTACATGCTAAGTTATCAGCCCCAGCATTTT. It is translated as CARSPPGGVGTYMLSYQPQHF.

This clone has just one count. The rearrangement links TRBV28 to TRBJ2-2, with D possibly being TRBD1 (6 bases). The CDR3 totals 15 residues. Germline V gene data show CDR1 as MDHEN and CDR2 as SYDVKM. V lost 7 bases, J lost 0 bases, and 12 bases lay in between. The CDR3 region is CASNPGTTNTGELFF. The CDR3 region has the DNA TGTGCCAGCAATCCCGGGACAACGAACACCGGGGAGCTGTTTTTT. The full variable domain, with the rest looked up from reference TRBV28 and TRBJ2-2, is DVKVTQSSRYLVKRTGEKVFLECVQDMDHENMFWYRQDPGLGLRLIYFSYDVKMKEKGDIPEGYSVSREKKERFSLILESASTNQTSMYLCASNPGTTNTGELFFGEGSRLTVL.

V is TRBV6-5 and J is TRBJ1-1, with D perhaps matching TRBD1 (6 bases). V lost 7 bases and J lost 7, with 16 bases in between. Germline-derived CDR1 and CDR2 are MNHEY and SVGAGI. CDR3 length: 13 amino acids. The CDR3 here is CASTRNRESEAFF. The DNA of the CDR3 is TGTGCCAGCACCCGAAACAGGGAGAGTGAAGCTTTCTTT.

This clone occurred a few times. V and J are TRBV12-3 or TRBV12-4 and TRBJ1-1; D might be TRBD1 (5 bases). V was shortened by 6 bases and J by 4 bases, with 9 bases between the two germline ends. This CDR3 is built from 12 residues. The CDR3 loop is CASRPGGTEAFF. The DNA for the CDR3 is TGTGCCAGCAGACCCGGGGGCACTGAAGCTTTCTTT.

This chain connects TRBV28 to TRBJ2-1, with a possible D match to TRBD2 (5 bases). Germline CDR1 reads MDHEN; CDR2 reads SYDVKM. The CDR3 has 15 residues. The V end lost 5 bases, the J end lost 7 bases, and 18 bases lay between the germline ends. CDR3 sequence reads: CASSRHSLSGNEQFF. In DNA, the CDR3 is TGTGCCAGCAGTCGCCACAGCTTATCGGGGAATGAGCAGTTCTTC.

The CDR3 is CASSGLIGRNEQFF. The CDR3 DNA reads as TGTGCCAGTAGTGGACTCATCGGCCGCAATGAGCAGTTCTTC. The chain combines TRBV19 with TRBJ2-1; maybe TRBD2 (5 bases). Trimming stripped 5 bases from V and 6 bases from J, with 14 bases between. The CDR3 contains 14 residues. Germline assignment: CDR1 LNHDA and CDR2 SQIVND (reference sequence). The whole variable domain, filled in from reference TRBV19 and TRBJ2-1, reads DGGITQSPKYLFRKEGQNVTLSCEQNLNHDAMYWYRQDPGQGLRLIYYSQIVNDFQKGDIAEGYSVSREKKESFPLTVTSAQKNPTAFYLCASSGLIGRNEQFFGPGTRLTVL.

The CDR3 spells CASRKLASSYNEQFF. CDR3 nucleotides: TGTGCCAGCAGAAAACTAGCGAGCTCCTACAATGAGCAGTTCTTC. This chain links TRBV2 with TRBJ2-1, with TRBD2 matching 7 bases. With V trimmed by 6 bases and J by 0 bases, 5 bases remained unmatched. The germline gives CDR1 SNHLY, CDR2 FYNNEI. The CDR3 extends over 15 amino acids.

The chain combines TRBV5-1 with TRBJ1-2, with a weak D call TRBD1 (6 bases). The germline V and J ends were trimmed by 0 bases and 4 bases, with 10 bases remaining between them. Germline V lookup: CDR1 SGHRS, CDR2 YFSETQ. The CDR3 is made up of 14 amino acids. In DNA, the CDR3 is TGCGCCAGCAGCTTGGAGGTCAGGGGCTATGGCTACACCTTC. The encoded protein is CASSLEVRGYGYTF.